A single sample gave rise to the 29 T cell receptor beta chains below, sequenced in a study of shared clonotypes between healthy human individuals. Clones were read by immunoSEQ multiplex PCR, and TCRdb kept only the in-frame ones, dropping some. The sample consists of more than 400,000 clones, over 70% of them appearing once. The sample was PBMCs. The source of these receptors is a woman between 40 and 50 years old in good health. Some clones in this sample may be carry-over from other donors' samples.

This chain uses TRBV6-4 with TRBJ2-1, with 9 bases identical to TRBD1. Trimming cost V 3 bases and J 2 bases; bases outside gene matches: 2. Germline loops: CDR1 MRHNA, CDR2 SNTAGT. The CDR3 is made up of 15 amino acids. The CDR3: CASSEGTGPYNEQFF. CDR3 DNA sequence: TGTGCCAGCAGTGAAGGGACAGGGCCCTACAATGAGCAGTTCTTC.

The chain employs TRBV19 and TRBJ2-7; 7 bases fit TRBD1. The CDR3 has 13 amino acids. Germline assignment: CDR1 LNHDA and CDR2 SQIVND (reference sequence). V dropped 8 bases and J dropped 7; count of bases not matched to a gene: 11. CDR3 protein: CASSQTGWGEQYF. CDR3 bases: TGTGCCAGTTCCCAGACAGGGTGGGGGGAGCAGTACTTC.

This chain links TRBV5-4 with TRBJ2-1, with 7 bases fitting TRBD2. The germline CDR1 and CDR2 sequences are SGHNT and YYREEE (reference sequence). The J segment lost 5 bases and the V segment lost 4 bases, leaving 9 bases of the junction unmatched. The CDR3 totals 15 residues. This CDR3 reads CASSGEGREDNEQFF. For the CDR3, the DNA is TGTGCCAGCAGCGGGGAGGGTCGAGAGGACAATGAGCAGTTCTTC.

This clone occurred many times. This CDR3 is also generated by other DNA sequences in the sample. The chain couples TRBV6-1 to TRBJ1-2; tentative D call: TRBD1 (5 bases). This CDR3 is 13 amino acids long. CDR1 and CDR2 (germline): MNHNS, SASEGT. V gave up 1 base and J gave up 7 bases, with 10 bases separating them. The CDR3 DNA is TGTGCCAGCAGTGAAGTCAGAGGGGTTGGCTACACCTTC. Its protein product is CASSEVRGVGYTF.

Details on this clone: Since the CDR3 does not end with the conserved phenylalanine or tryptophan, this likely comes from a read error. It is unclear where the CDR3 begins or ends on the DNA, so no DNA is shown, and the CDR3 is as TCRdb lists it. The CDR3: CASSPRDRGPLGIG. The chain employs TRBV6-1 and TRBJ1-1; the table gives TRBD1 as D, unverified against the DNA. The V gene's germline CDR1 is MNHNS and CDR2 SASEGT. The CDR3 totals 14 residues, both ends included.

This clone has a single count. A far larger clone is a single base away, which makes a read error likely. The chain joins TRBV5-1 to TRBJ2-7; 7 nucleotides line up with TRBD2. V trimming: 4 bases; J trimming: 4 bases; junction bases outside the gene matches: 8. The CDR3 contains 14 residues. The germline V gene has CDR1 SGHRS and CDR2 YFSETQ. The CDR3 region is CASSVPPSGYEQYF. The CDR3 nucleotides read TGCGCCAGCAGCGTCCCGCCTAGCGGATACGAGCAGTACTTC.

The rearrangement joins TRBV5-4 to TRBJ1-6; tentative D call: TRBD1 (5 bases). Germline CDR1 reads SGHNT; CDR2 reads YYREEE (reference sequence). The V and J ends lost 3 bases and 7 bases respectively, with 11 bases between them. The CDR3 consists of 14 residues. The CDR3 DNA is TGTGCCAGCAGCTCGCCGGGGGGAAATTCACCCCTCCACTTT. This encodes CASSSPGGNSPLHF.

The rearrangement uses TRBV21-1 and TRBJ2-7; TRBD2 is taken as the D call from the table, unchecked against the DNA. TRBV21-1 has pseudogene status. The CDR3 has 16 residues. The CDR3 loop reads CASSKVEEEAAYEQYF. Written as DNA, the CDR3 is TGTGCCAGCAGCAAAGTAGAAGAGGAAGCCGCCTACGAGCAGTACTTC.

The sample holds a few counts of this clone. The V gene is TRBV29-1, the J gene TRBJ2-1; D uncertain. The CDR3 runs to 13 residues. CDR1 is SQVTM and CDR2 is ANQGSEA in the germline V gene. V dropped 5 bases and J dropped 1 base, with 9 bases sitting between them. The CDR3 spells CSVMALSYNEQFF. The CDR3 DNA reads as TGCAGCGTTATGGCGTTGTCCTACAATGAGCAGTTCTTC.

This chain uses TRBV29-1 with TRBJ2-1; 7 nucleotides agree with TRBD2. CDR1 is SQVTM, CDR2 ANQGSEA, per germline. The trim removed 5 bases at V and 9 bases at J, leaving 7 bases unmatched. The CDR3 contains 12 residues. CDR3 sequence (DNA): TGCAGCGTTCGCGGCGGGAGACTTGAGCAGTTCTTC. Amino acids: CSVRGGRLEQFF.

V usage is TRBV19 and J usage is TRBJ1-5; D remains unclear. V lost 4 bases to trimming and J lost 4 bases, with 14 bases between them. The CDR3 contains 15 residues. Looked up from germline, CDR1 is LNHDA and CDR2 is SQIVND (reference sequence). In DNA form, the CDR3 reads TGTGCCAGTAGTACATCACCGGGCACAAATCAGCCCCAGCATTTT. Amino acids: CASSTSPGTNQPQHF.

This clone has just one count. The chain employs TRBV30 and TRBJ2-1, with 7 bases matching TRBD1. This CDR3 has 13 residues. Trimming removed 0 bases from V and 14 bases from J; junction bases left unmatched: 10. From germline, CDR1 is GTSNPN and CDR2 SVGIG (reference sequence). CDR3 amino acids: CAWSVRGRGSKFF. CDR3 in DNA: TGTGCCTGGAGTGTACGGGGCAGGGGGAGCAAGTTCTTC.

This clone was detected only a few times. The V gene is TRBV6-4, the J gene TRBJ2-3; D not certain. V lost 0 bases and J 2 bases, leaving 6 bases between the germline ends. CDR1 and CDR2 (germline): MRHNA, SNTAGT. The CDR3 length is 14 residues. The CDR3 is CASSDSPDTDTQYF. CDR3 in DNA: TGTGCCAGCAGTGACTCCCCGGACACAGATACGCAGTATTTT.

This clone has at least ten counts. The chain carries TRBV9 and TRBJ2-3; perhaps TRBD2 as D (6 bases). Trimming took off 0 bases at V and 6 bases at J, with 14 bases between the two ends. The CDR3 length is 15 residues. Germline V lookup: CDR1 SGDLS, CDR2 YYNGEE. The CDR3 DNA reads as TGTGCCAGCAGCGTAGAGGGGCTAGCGTTCGATACGCAGTATTTT. Protein product: CASSVEGLAFDTQYF.

As for this clone: A single base is all that separates this from a far larger clone, so a read error is likely. V gene TRBV7-3 combines with J gene TRBJ2-3; no clear D gene. Germline V gene data show CDR1 as SGHTA and CDR2 as FQGTGA. V was shortened by 4 bases and J by 2 bases, with 7 bases between the two germline ends. CDR3 length: 13 amino acids. CDR3 protein: CASSSPFTDTQYF. Here the CDR3 DNA reads TGTGCCAGCAGCTCCCCATTCACAGATACGCAGTATTTT.

V is TRBV6-1 and J is TRBJ2-7; no reliable D call. The CDR3 spans 12 residues. Trimming stripped 7 bases from V and 3 bases from J, with 10 bases between. Germline V gene sequence: CDR1 MNHNS, CDR2 SASEGT. CDR3: CASNRRDYEQYF. The CDR3 DNA reads as TGTGCCAGCAACCGAAGAGACTACGAGCAGTACTTC.

The chain recombines TRBV7-9 with TRBJ2-7, with TRBD2 matching 8 bases. The CDR3 spans 16 residues. V was clipped by 0 bases and J by 6 bases; unmatched bases: 10. The germline gives CDR1 SEHNR, CDR2 FQNEAQ (reference sequence). In nucleotides, the CDR3 is TGTGCCAGCAGCTTAGCTGGCGGACTAGCAGGGAGCGAGCAGTACTTC. Its translation: CASSLAGGLAGSEQYF.

With regard to this clone: A single base is all that separates this from a far larger clone, so a read error is likely. This chain uses TRBV20-1 with TRBJ1-4; no firm D call. This CDR3 is built from 11 residues. Germline V lookup: CDR1 DFQATT, CDR2 SNEGSKA (reference sequence). The CDR3 nucleotides read TGCTGTGTGATGAAACAGGAAAAACTGTTTTTT. Residues: CCVMKQEKLFF.

This clone was observed a few times. The chain combines TRBV7-9 with TRBJ2-1; D may be TRBD2 (6 bases). This CDR3 region has 13 residues. Germline V gene sequence: CDR1 SEHNR, CDR2 FQNEAQ (reference sequence). V lost 8 bases to trimming and J lost 5 bases, with 13 bases between them. The CDR3 nucleotides read TGTGCCAGCCGCTCTTGGGGGGACAATGAGCAGTTCTTC. This gives the protein CASRSWGDNEQFF. The variable domain in full, with the rest retrieved from reference TRBV7-9 and TRBJ2-1, is DTGVSQNPRHKITKRGQNVTFRCDPISEHNRLYWYRQTLGQGPEFLTYFQNEAQLEKSRLLSDRFSAERPKGSFSTLEIQRTEQGDSAMYLCASRSWGDNEQFFGPGTRLTVL.

The chain employs TRBV28 and TRBJ1-2, with 7 bases that match TRBD1. V lost 5 bases, J lost 4 bases, and 10 bases stayed unmatched. Germline V gene lookup returns CDR1 MDHEN and CDR2 SYDVKM. CDR3 length: 15 residues. CDR3 DNA sequence: TGTGCCAGCAGTCGTCCCGGGACAGTTCCCTATGGCTACACCTTC. It translates to CASSRPGTVPYGYTF.

The chain employs TRBV11-2 and TRBJ2-7; D is unresolved. V was shortened by 5 bases and J by 3 bases, with 11 bases between the two germline ends. The CDR3 spans 13 residues. Per the germline V gene, CDR1 is SGHAT and CDR2 is FQNNGV. The CDR3 coding sequence is TGTGCCAGCAGCCCAGGTGACGGCTACGAGCAGTACTTC. Protein sequence: CASSPGDGYEQYF.

This clone has only one observation. A single base is all that separates this from a far larger clone, so a read error is likely. The chain joins TRBV27 to TRBJ2-2; no reliable D call. V was pared by 8 bases and J by 2 bases, with 15 bases between. This CDR3 comprises 15 residues. The V gene's germline CDR1 is MNHEY and CDR2 SMNVEV (reference sequence). CDR3 coding DNA: TGTGCCAGCGGATTTCTCGGTCCTAACACCGGGGAGCTGTTTTTT. This codes for CASGFLGPNTGELFF.

V and J are TRBV29-1 and TRBJ2-2, with 7 nucleotides matching TRBD2. The junction had 2 bases not matched to a gene; V was cut back by 2 bases and J by 2 bases. This CDR3 comprises 14 residues. Germline values: CDR1 SQVTM, CDR2 ANQGSEA. The CDR3 DNA is TGCAGCGTTGAACTAGCGGAAAACACCGGGGAGCTGTTTTTT. Translation: CSVELAENTGELFF.

The CDR3 sequence: CASDPRPGTSYEQYF. The CDR3 DNA follows: TGCGCCAGCGACCCCCGACCGGGGACCTCCTACGAGCAGTACTTC. The J gene is TRBJ2-7, the V gene TRBV10-2, with D possibly being TRBD1 or TRBD2 (5 bases each). V was trimmed by 8 bases and J by 0 bases, leaving 17 bases between them. The germline V gene has CDR1 WSHSY and CDR2 SAAADI. CDR3 size: 15 residues.

The rearrangement joins TRBV7-3 to TRBJ1-1, with 10 bases identical to TRBD1. The J segment lost 5 bases and the V segment lost 5 bases, leaving 5 bases of the junction unmatched. Germline CDR1 is SGHTA and CDR2 is FQGTGA. This CDR3 comprises 14 residues. CDR3 nucleotides: TGTGCCAGCAGCCCGACAGGGGGCAATACTGAAGCTTTCTTT. Amino acids: CASSPTGGNTEAFF. Supplemented by reference TRBV7-3 and TRBJ1-1, the full variable domain reads GAGVSQTPSNKVTEKGKYVELRCDPISGHTALYWYRQSLGQGPEFLIYFQGTGAADDSGLPNDRFFAVRPEGSVSTLKIQRTERGDSAVYLCASSPTGGNTEAFFGQGTRLTVV.

The rearrangement links TRBV11-2 to TRBJ2-2; 16 bases map to TRBD2. The germline V gene has CDR1 SGHAT and CDR2 FQNNGV. The CDR3 contains 17 residues. V trimming: 3 bases; J trimming: 5 bases; junction bases outside the gene matches: 3. The CDR3 DNA follows: TGTGCCAGCAGCTTGGGACTAGCGGGAGGGAAGACCGGGGAGCTGTTTTTT. Amino acid sequence: CASSLGLAGGKTGELFF.

The chain carries TRBV9 and TRBJ1-4, with TRBD1 matching 9 bases. CDR3 length equals 14 residues. Per germline, CDR1 SGDLS and CDR2 YYNGEE. The junction had 4 bases not matched to a gene; V was cut back by 3 bases and J by 7 bases. The CDR3 spells CASSASTGGEKLFF. CDR3 in DNA: TGTGCCAGCAGCGCTTCGACAGGGGGTGAAAAACTGTTTTTT.

The sample holds a few counts of this clone. A read error may explain this, as a much larger clone is one base away. The V call is TRBV5-4, the J call TRBJ2-2; D possibly matches TRBD1 or TRBD2 (5 bases each). V lost 0 bases, J lost 10 bases, and 10 bases lay in between. The CDR3 loop spans 13 amino acids. Germline V CDR1 and CDR2: SGHNT, YYREEE (reference sequence). CDR3 sequence: CASSLGGFVELFF. CDR3 nucleotides: TGTGCCAGCAGCTTGGGGGGGTTCGTGGAGCTGTTTTTT. Based on the CDR3 plus reference TRBV5-4 and TRBJ2-2, the full variable domain is ETGVTQSPTHLIKTRGQQVTLRCSSQSGHNTVSWYQQALGQGPQFIFQYYREEENGRGNFPPRFSGLQFPNYSSELNVNALELDDSALYLCASSLGGFVELFFGEGSRLTVL.

The chain employs TRBV27 and TRBJ2-3; no clear D. Germline lookup yields CDR1 MNHEY and CDR2 SMNVEV (reference sequence). Trimming stripped 0 bases from V and 0 bases from J, with 7 bases between. CDR3 size: 15 residues. The CDR3 spells CASSLSTASTDTQYF. As DNA, the CDR3 is TGTGCCAGCAGTTTATCGACGGCTAGCACAGATACGCAGTATTTT.